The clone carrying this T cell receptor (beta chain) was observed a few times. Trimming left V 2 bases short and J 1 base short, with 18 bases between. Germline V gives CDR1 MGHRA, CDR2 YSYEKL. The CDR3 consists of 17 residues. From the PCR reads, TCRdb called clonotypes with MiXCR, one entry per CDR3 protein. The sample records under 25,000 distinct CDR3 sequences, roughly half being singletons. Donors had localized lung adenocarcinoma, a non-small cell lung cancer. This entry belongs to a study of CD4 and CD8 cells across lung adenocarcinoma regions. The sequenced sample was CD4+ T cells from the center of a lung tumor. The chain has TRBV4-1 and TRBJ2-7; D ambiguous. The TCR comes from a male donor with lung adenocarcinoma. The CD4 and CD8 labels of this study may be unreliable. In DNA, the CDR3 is TGCGCCAGCAGCCAACCTCGTGCCGGGTCCCCATCCTACGAGCAGTACTTC. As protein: CASSQPRAGSPSYEQYF.